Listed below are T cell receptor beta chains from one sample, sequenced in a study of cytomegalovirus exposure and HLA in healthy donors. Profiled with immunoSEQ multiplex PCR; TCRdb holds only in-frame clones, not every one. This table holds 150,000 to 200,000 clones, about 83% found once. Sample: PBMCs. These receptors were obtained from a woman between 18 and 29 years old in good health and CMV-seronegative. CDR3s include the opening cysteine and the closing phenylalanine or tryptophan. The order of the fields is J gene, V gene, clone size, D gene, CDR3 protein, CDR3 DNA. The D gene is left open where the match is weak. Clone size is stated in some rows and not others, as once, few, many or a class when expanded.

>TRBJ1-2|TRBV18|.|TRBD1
CASSIAGTDFGYTF
TGTGCCAGCTCAATTGCCGGGACAGATTTCGGCTACACCTTC
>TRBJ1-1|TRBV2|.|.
CASSAGQVATEAFF
TGTGCCAGCAGTGCAGGTCAGGTGGCCACTGAAGCTTTCTTT
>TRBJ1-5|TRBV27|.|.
CASSLEGRFYSNQPQHF
TGTGCCAGCAGTTTAGAGGGTCGGTTTTATAGCAATCAGCCCCAGCATTTT
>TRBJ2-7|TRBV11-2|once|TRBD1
CASSSFRGGQGASYEQYF
TGTGCCAGCAGCTCCTTTCGGGGAGGCCAGGGGGCCTCCTACGAGCAGTACTTC
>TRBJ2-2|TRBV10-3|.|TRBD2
CAIVNRGGGRAGTGELFF
TGTGCCATCGTCAATCGCGGTGGTGGGAGGGCCGGTACCGGGGAGCTGTTTTTT
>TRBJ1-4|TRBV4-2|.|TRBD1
CASSIKGGQGGEKLFF
TGTGCCAGCAGCATAAAGGGGGGACAGGGAGGCGAAAAACTGTTTTTT
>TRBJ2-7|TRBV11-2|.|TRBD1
CASSLTDRAHYEQYF
TGTGCCAGCAGCTTAACCGACAGGGCCCACTACGAGCAGTACTTC
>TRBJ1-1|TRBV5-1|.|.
CASSPSQGREAFF
TGCGCCAGCAGCCCGTCCCAGGGTAGGGAAGCTTTCTTT
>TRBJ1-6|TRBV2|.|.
CASSREGTPYNSPLHF
TGTGCCAGCAGCCGTGAGGGGACTCCGTATAATTCACCCCTCCACTTT
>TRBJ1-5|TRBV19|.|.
CASSIGGRDQPQHF
TGTGCCAGTAGTATAGGTGGGAGGGATCAGCCCCAGCATTTT
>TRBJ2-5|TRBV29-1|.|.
CSVEDRVKDSWYLTGTQYF
TGCAGCGTTGAAGACCGCGTGAAGGACAGTTGGTATCTGACAGGAACCCAGTACTTC
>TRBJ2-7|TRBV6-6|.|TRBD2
CASRPGLAGGYEQYF
TGTGCCAGCAGACCGGGACTAGCGGGGGGATACGAGCAGTACTTC
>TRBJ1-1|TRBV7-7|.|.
CASSPIIQGTLNTEAFF
TGTGCCAGCAGCCCTATAATACAGGGAACCTTGAACACTGAAGCTTTCTTT
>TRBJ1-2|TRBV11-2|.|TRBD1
CASSPWTGRTFSGYTF
TGTGCCAGCAGCCCTTGGACAGGCCGTACTTTCTCTGGCTACACCTTC
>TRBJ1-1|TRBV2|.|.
CASSVTATEAFF
TGTGCCAGCAGTGTCACCGCTACCGAAGCTTTCTTT
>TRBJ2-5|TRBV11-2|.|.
CASSYREWETQYF
TGTGCCAGCAGCTACCGGGAATGGGAGACCCAGTACTTC
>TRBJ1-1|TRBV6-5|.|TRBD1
CASSAPGQGVTFF
TGTGCCAGCAGTGCCCCGGGACAGGGCGTGACTTTCTTT
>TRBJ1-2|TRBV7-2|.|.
CASSSYIGYGLPGVLGYTF
TGTGCCAGCAGCTCCTATATTGGGTATGGGCTACCGGGGGTCCTTGGCTACACCTTC
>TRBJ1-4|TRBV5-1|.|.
CASSLATRVPNEKLFF
TGCGCCAGCAGCTTAGCCACCAGGGTCCCTAATGAAAAACTGTTTTTT
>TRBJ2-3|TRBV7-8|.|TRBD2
CASSLIKGLAGNTDTQYF
TGTGCCAGCAGCTTAATTAAGGGACTAGCGGGGAACACAGATACGCAGTATTTT
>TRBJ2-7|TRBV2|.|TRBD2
CASNNRGGSSYEQYF
TGTGCCAGCAACAACCGGGGGGGGTCATCCTACGAGCAGTACTTC
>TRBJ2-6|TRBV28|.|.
CASRGGANVLTF
TGTGCCAGCAGGGGGGGAGCCAACGTCCTGACTTTC
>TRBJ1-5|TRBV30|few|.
CAWAVLGNQPQHF
TGTGCCTGGGCGGTGCTTGGCAATCAGCCCCAGCATTTT
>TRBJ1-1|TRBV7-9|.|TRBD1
CASSSTTRTGVTNTEAFF
TGTGCCAGCAGCTCGACGACCCGGACAGGAGTTACGAACACTGAAGCTTTCTTT
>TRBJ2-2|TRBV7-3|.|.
CASSLTRLGTGELFF
TGTGCCAGCAGCTTAACGAGACTGGGGACTGGGGAGCTGTTTTTT
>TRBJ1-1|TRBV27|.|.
CASSFEGRDTEAFF
TGTGCCAGCAGTTTTGAAGGCAGGGACACTGAAGCTTTCTTT
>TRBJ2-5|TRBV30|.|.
CAWEPRETQYF
TGTGCCTGGGAACCGAGGGAGACCCAGTACTTC
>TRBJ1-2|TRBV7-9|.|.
CASSLVGYGYTF
TGTGCCAGCAGCTTAGTCGGCTATGGCTACACCTTC
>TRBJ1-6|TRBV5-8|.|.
CASSLMLNSPLHF
TGTGCCAGCAGCTTGATGTTAAATTCACCCCTCCACTTT
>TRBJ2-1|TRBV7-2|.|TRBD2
CASSVTSGSSYNEQFF
TGTGCCAGCAGCGTGACTAGCGGGAGCTCCTACAATGAGCAGTTCTTC
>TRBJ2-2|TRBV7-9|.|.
CATPVGTFHTGELFF
TGTGCCACCCCCGTCGGGACTTTCCACACCGGGGAGCTGTTTTTT
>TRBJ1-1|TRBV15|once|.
CATSRDNGRNTEAFF
TGTGCCACCAGCAGAGATAATGGGAGGAACACTGAAGCTTTCTTT
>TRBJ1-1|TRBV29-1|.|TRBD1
CSVPGQGGMDTEAFF
TGCAGCGTTCCGGGACAGGGAGGCATGGACACTGAAGCTTTCTTT
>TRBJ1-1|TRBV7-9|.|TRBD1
CASSSPGDIRTGEAFF
TGTGCCAGCAGCTCCCCGGGGGACATTCGGACAGGTGAAGCTTTCTTT
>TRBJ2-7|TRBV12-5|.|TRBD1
CASGVTGAYEQYF
TGTGCTAGTGGTGTGACAGGGGCCTACGAGCAGTACTTC
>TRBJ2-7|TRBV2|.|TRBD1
CASSSGTGEQYF
TGTGCCAGCAGCTCCGGGACAGGGGAGCAGTACTTC
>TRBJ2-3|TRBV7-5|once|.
CVRSYPSVTSGTDTQYF
TGTGTCAGAAGCTACCCATCCGTGACTAGCGGCACAGATACGCAGTATTTT
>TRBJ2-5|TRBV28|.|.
CASSLYSPQETQYF
TGTGCCAGCAGTTTATATTCCCCTCAAGAGACCCAGTACTTC
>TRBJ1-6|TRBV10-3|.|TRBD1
CAISEPGRGRDNSPLHF
TGTGCCATCAGTGAGCCTGGAAGGGGGCGGGATAATTCACCCCTCCACTTT
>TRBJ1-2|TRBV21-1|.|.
CASSKEVSGRGFGGYTF
TGTGCCAGCAGCAAAGAGGTAAGTGGCAGGGGGTTCGGTGGCTACACCTTC
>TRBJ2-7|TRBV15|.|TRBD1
CATSFRQGVSYEQYF
TGTGCCACCAGCTTTAGACAGGGTGTCTCCTACGAGCAGTACTTC
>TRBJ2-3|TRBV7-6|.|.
CASSFGARTDTQYF
TGTGCCAGCAGCTTTGGGGCACGCACAGATACGCAGTATTTT
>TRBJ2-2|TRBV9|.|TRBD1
CASSPSTTGSGTGELFF
TGTGCCAGCAGCCCCTCAACGACAGGGTCGGGCACCGGGGAGCTGTTTTTT
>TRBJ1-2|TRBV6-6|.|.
CASSIIRGFAYGYTF
TGTGCCAGCAGTATAATCAGAGGTTTTGCCTATGGCTACACCTTC
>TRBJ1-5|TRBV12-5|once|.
CASGTGSWGNQPQHF
TGTGCTAGTGGTACAGGGAGTTGGGGGAATCAGCCCCAGCATTTT
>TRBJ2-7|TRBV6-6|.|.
CASSSAYEQYF
TGTGCCAGCAGTTCTGCCTACGAGCAGTACTTC
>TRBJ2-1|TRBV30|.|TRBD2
CAWKTSGGTYNEQFF
TGTGCCTGGAAGACTAGCGGGGGGACATACAATGAGCAGTTCTTC
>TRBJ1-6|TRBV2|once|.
CASRQTDRYNSPLHF
TGTGCCAGCAGACAGACAGATCGCTATAATTCACCCCTCCACTTT
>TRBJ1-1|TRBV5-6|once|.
CASSLAGGNTEAFF
TGTGCCAGCAGCTTGGCGGGGGGAAACACTGAAGCTTTCTTT
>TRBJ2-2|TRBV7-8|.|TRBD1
CASSLKLEGQGNTGELFF
TGTGCCAGCAGCTTAAAATTAGAAGGACAGGGGAACACCGGGGAGCTGTTTTTT
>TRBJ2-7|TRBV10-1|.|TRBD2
CASREGLASSYEQYF
TGCGCCAGCAGAGAGGGACTAGCGAGCTCCTACGAGCAGTACTTC
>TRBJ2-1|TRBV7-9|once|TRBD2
CASSPPGGGLVSEQFF
TGTGCCAGCAGCCCCCCCGGAGGGGGACTAGTTAGTGAGCAGTTCTTC
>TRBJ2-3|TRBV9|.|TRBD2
CASSPTASGGAFPNTDTQYF
TGTGCCAGCAGCCCCACGGCCAGCGGGGGGGCATTTCCAAACACAGATACGCAGTATTTT